The next 27 T cell receptor beta chains were all read from a single sample in a study of beta chain features in type 1 diabetes. What was sequenced were expressed TCRB transcripts, since all of the isolated RNA had been reverse transcribed. The protocol was immunoSEQ multiplex PCR, while the TCRdb copy is restricted to in-frame clones and leaves out a portion. This sample carries fewer than 400,000 clones, around 7.6% of them seen once, and the ten largest clones take roughly 0.44%. Sequencing was performed on central memory CD4+ T cells from blood. The receptors were sampled from a woman aged 18-29 years in good health.

The chain links TRBV10-2 to TRBJ2-5, with 9 bases lining up with TRBD1. The CDR3 is made up of 14 amino acids. V dropped 6 bases and J dropped 5; count of bases not matched to a gene: 7. CDR1 is WSHSY and CDR2 is SAAADI in the germline V gene. CDR3 sequence reads: CASRSGQGLETQYF. CDR3 nucleotides: TGCGCCAGCAGATCGGGACAGGGCCTGGAGACCCAGTACTTC.

This clone was counted only a few times. The chain couples TRBV13 to TRBJ1-2; 12 bases align to TRBD1. Germline CDR1 is PRHDT and CDR2 is FYEKMQ (reference sequence). With 5 bases clipped from V and 6 bases from J, the junction kept 13 bases outside the gene matches. This CDR3 has 17 amino acids. For the CDR3, the DNA is TGTGCCAGCAGCGAACATCGGGACAGGGGGCGCCTCAATGGCTACACCTTC. Translating it yields CASSEHRDRGRLNGYTF.

The V and J genes are TRBV5-4 and TRBJ1-2; 8 positions agree with TRBD1. The CDR3 contains 13 residues. The V gene end was trimmed by 4 bases and the J gene end by 6 bases; junction bases not matched to a gene: 5. Germline lookup yields CDR1 SGHNT and CDR2 YYREEE (reference sequence). The CDR3 sequence is CASSQGQGHGYTF. The CDR3 DNA reads as TGTGCCAGCAGCCAAGGACAGGGTCATGGCTACACCTTC.

The gene calls are TRBV29-1 and TRBJ2-5; 7 positions agree with TRBD2. The V gene end was trimmed by 1 base and the J gene end by 5 bases; junction bases not matched to a gene: 4. This CDR3 has 13 amino acids. Looked up from germline, CDR1 is SQVTM and CDR2 is ANQGSEA. The CDR3 loop reads CSVEGGGTETQYF. The CDR3 DNA reads TGCAGCGTTGAAGGGGGGGGGACGGAGACCCAGTACTTC.

The table lists this clone with a few counts. The chain joins TRBV5-1 to TRBJ2-5; TRBD2 aligns across 13 bases. CDR1 and CDR2 from the germline V gene are SGHRS and YFSETQ. The CDR3 has 18 amino acids. V lost 2 bases and J lost 4; bases outside the gene matches: 11. CDR3 nucleotides: TGCGCCAGCAGCTTACTAGCGGGAGGGCCGGGACAACCAGAGACCCAGTACTTC. Translating it yields CASSLLAGGPGQPETQYF.

In DNA, the CDR3 is TGTGCCAGCGAGGGGAGTGCGCGGAAGTACTTC. This encodes CASEGSARKYF. The rearrangement joins TRBV2 to TRBJ2-5, with D perhaps matching TRBD1 or TRBD2 (5 bases each). Trimming stripped 8 bases from V and 12 bases from J, with 16 bases between. Germline V gives CDR1 SNHLY, CDR2 FYNNEI. The CDR3 covers 11 residues. The full variable domain, completed using reference TRBV2 and TRBJ2-5, is EPEVTQTPSHQVTQMGQEVILRCVPISNHLYFYWYRQILGQKVEFLVSFYNNEISEKSEIFDDQFSVERPDGSNFTLKIRSTKLEDSAMYFCASEGSARKYFGPGTRLLVL.

The chain has TRBV4-1 and TRBJ2-2; TRBD1 aligns across 10 bases. Germline trimming cut 1 base from V and 5 bases from J; bases unmatched to any gene: 4. The CDR3 runs to 16 residues. CDR1 and CDR2 from the germline V gene are MGHRA and YSYEKL. The CDR3 nucleotides read TGCGCCAGCAGCCAAGTGACGGGACAGGGGACCGGGGAGCTGTTTTTT. This encodes CASSQVTGQGTGELFF.

This clone was counted a few times. The chain is built from TRBV5-5 and TRBJ2-5; a possible D gene is TRBD2 (5 bases). This CDR3 is 14 amino acids long. Germline lookup yields CDR1 SGHKS and CDR2 YYEKEE (reference sequence). Trimming stripped 5 bases from V and 7 bases from J, with 18 bases between. Here the CDR3 reads CASRIQDSPGTQYF. DNA of the CDR3: TGTGCCAGCAGAATTCAGGACTCCCCAGGGACCCAGTACTTC.

This clone was seen repeatedly, ten times or more. V gene TRBV4-3 combines with J gene TRBJ2-1; perhaps TRBD2 as D (5 bases). This CDR3 is 18 amino acids long. The germline V gene has CDR1 LGHNA and CDR2 YSLEER. Deletions cut 1 base from V and 0 bases from J, with 16 bases between. CDR3 in DNA: TGCGCCAGCAGCCAAGTATCGAGAACAGCGGACTCCTACAATGAGCAGTTCTTC. It is translated as CASSQVSRTADSYNEQFF.

This clone was seen a handful of times. The chain is built from TRBV28 and TRBJ1-2; no definite D call. Between the trimmed V and J ends, which lost 5 bases and 5 bases, there was a span of 6 bases. This CDR3 contains 11 residues. Germline V gene lookup returns CDR1 MDHEN and CDR2 SYDVKM. CDR3 amino acids: CASSQVYGYTF. DNA for the CDR3: TGTGCCAGCAGTCAGGTGTATGGCTACACCTTC.

This sequence joins TRBV9 and TRBJ2-5; TRBD2 aligns across 7 bases. The germline gives CDR1 SGDLS, CDR2 YYNGEE. With 0 bases clipped from V and 5 bases from J, the junction kept 4 bases outside the gene matches. This CDR3 comprises 14 residues. For the CDR3, the DNA is TGTGCCAGCAGCGTAGCGGGAGGAGGGGAGACCCAGTACTTC. Its protein product is CASSVAGGGETQYF.

This clone was counted many times. The chain couples TRBV29-1 to TRBJ2-1; no clear D. The CDR3 runs to 12 residues. Germline CDR1 reads SQVTM; CDR2 reads ANQGSEA. V was clipped by 7 bases and J by 3 bases, with 10 bases between them. The CDR3 sequence: CSAPKGYNEQFF. The CDR3 region has the DNA TGCAGCGCCCCGAAGGGCTACAATGAGCAGTTCTTC.

The rearrangement joins TRBV5-4 to TRBJ2-3; D is ambiguous. V was shortened by 2 bases and J by 0 bases, with 16 bases between the two germline ends. Germline V lookup: CDR1 SGHNT, CDR2 YYREEE (reference sequence). This CDR3 comprises 17 residues. The CDR3 reads CASSFLSWGMSTDTQYF. In nucleotides, the CDR3 is TGTGCCAGCAGCTTCTTGTCCTGGGGAATGAGCACAGATACGCAGTATTTT.

The chain employs TRBV5-1 and TRBJ2-3; 7 positions match TRBD1. CDR3 length: 14 amino acids. The J segment lost 2 bases and the V segment lost 3 bases, leaving 3 bases of the junction unmatched. Germline V lookup: CDR1 SGHRS, CDR2 YFSETQ. DNA of the CDR3: TGCGCCAGCAGCTGGGACAGCCTCACAGATACGCAGTATTTT. Translating gives CASSWDSLTDTQYF. The full variable domain, its missing parts supplied by reference TRBV5-1 and TRBJ2-3, is KAGVTQTPRYLIKTRGQQVTLSCSPISGHRSVSWYQQTPGQGLQFLFEYFSETQRNKGNFPGRFSGRQFSNSRSEMNVSTLELGDSALYLCASSWDSLTDTQYFGPGTRLTVL.

The J gene is TRBJ2-7, the V gene TRBV6-1, with 12 bases lining up with TRBD2. CDR3 length equals 12 residues. J was trimmed by 10 bases and V by 5 bases; bases with no gene match: 3. Looked up from germline, CDR1 is MNHNS and CDR2 is SASEGT. CDR3 sequence (DNA): TGTGCCAGCAGTCTGGGACTAGCGGGTCAGTACTTC. It specifies CASSLGLAGQYF.

The chain links TRBV7-2 to TRBJ2-7; 13 bases line up with TRBD2. The trim removed 5 bases at V and 3 bases at J, leaving 13 bases unmatched. The CDR3 totals 18 residues. Per germline, CDR1 SGHTA and CDR2 FQGNSA. In nucleotides, the CDR3 is TGTGCCAGCAGCACACAGTTGGGACTAGCGGGGTGGGTCTACGAGCAGTACTTC. Amino acid sequence: CASSTQLGLAGWVYEQYF.

This clone has ten or more counts. The chain joins TRBV27 to TRBJ2-2, with TRBD1 as a possible D gene (5 bases). V was cut by 2 bases and J by 4 bases, with 11 bases left in between. This CDR3 is built from 15 residues. Germline V gives CDR1 MNHEY, CDR2 SMNVEV (reference sequence). The CDR3 bases are TGTGCCAGCAGTTTAACGCCCAGGGCCACCGGGGAGCTGTTTTTT. This codes for CASSLTPRATGELFF.

The J gene is TRBJ2-2, the V gene TRBV28; tentatively, D is TRBD1 or TRBD2 (5 bases each). V was shortened by 3 bases and J by 5 bases, with 10 bases between the two germline ends. The CDR3 spans 14 residues. CDR1 and CDR2 from the germline V gene are MDHEN and SYDVKM. The CDR3 protein is CASSFGWGTGELFF. DNA of the CDR3: TGTGCCAGCAGTTTTGGATGGGGGACCGGGGAGCTGTTTTTT. Using reference TRBV28 and TRBJ2-2 for the parts outside the CDR3, the full variable domain is DVKVTQSSRYLVKRTGEKVFLECVQDMDHENMFWYRQDPGLGLRLIYFSYDVKMKEKGDIPEGYSVSREKKERFSLILESASTNQTSMYLCASSFGWGTGELFFGEGSRLTVL.

This clone has only a few counts. The chain has TRBV19 and TRBJ1-5; D call uncertain. V lost 3 bases and J lost 6, with 15 bases in between. The CDR3 runs to 15 residues. Germline V gives CDR1 LNHDA, CDR2 SQIVND (reference sequence). CDR3: CASSIWAGGSQPQHF. CDR3 nucleotides: TGTGCCAGTAGTATCTGGGCAGGTGGAAGTCAGCCCCAGCATTTT.

The chain recombines TRBV6-5 with TRBJ2-1, with a weak D call TRBD1 (6 bases). CDR1 and CDR2 (germline): MNHEY, SVGAGI. Trimming removed 2 bases at V and 10 bases at J, with 6 bases between. This CDR3 is built from 11 residues. The CDR3 protein is CASSYDREQFF. The CDR3 DNA reads as TGTGCCAGCAGTTACGACAGGGAGCAGTTCTTC.

The V and J genes are TRBV10-2 and TRBJ2-3; TRBD2 might be the D (6 bases). The germline V gene encodes CDR1 WSHSY and CDR2 SAAADI. The CDR3 runs to 14 residues. Trimming cost V 7 bases and J 5 bases, with 16 bases left between them. CDR3 DNA: TGCGCCAGCATGTGGACGGGAGATGGAGATACGCAGTATTTT. Translation gives CASMWTGDGDTQYF.

This clone was counted only a few times. The gene calls are TRBV5-1 and TRBJ2-7; possible D gene TRBD1, 6 bases. The V gene lost 0 bases and the J gene lost 2 bases, with 9 bases spanning the gap. The CDR3 totals 14 residues. Germline loops: CDR1 SGHRS, CDR2 YFSETQ. CDR3 amino acids: CASSLDAGAYEQYF. CDR3 bases: TGCGCCAGCAGCTTGGATGCAGGGGCCTACGAGCAGTACTTC.

The chain joins TRBV5-1 to TRBJ1-2; D is uncertain. The germline V and J ends were trimmed by 0 bases and 4 bases, with 16 bases remaining between them. The germline V gene encodes CDR1 SGHRS and CDR2 YFSETQ. The CDR3 consists of 16 residues. In DNA form, the CDR3 reads TGCGCCAGCAGCTTGGGGTCAGGAGGATTTCTCTATGGCTACACCTTC. Translation gives CASSLGSGGFLYGYTF.

The table lists this clone with a few counts. Written as DNA, the CDR3 is TGTGCCACCCGCTGGGGCTGCACAGATACGCAGTATTTT. It specifies CATRWGCTDTQYF. The J gene is TRBJ2-3, the V gene TRBV21-1; TRBD1 was called by the table and not checked on the DNA. TRBV21-1 is termed a pseudogene. This CDR3 spans 13 amino acids.

The genes are TRBV7-8 and TRBJ2-2, with 8 nucleotides matching TRBD1. The V gene end was trimmed by 5 bases and the J gene end by 8 bases; junction bases not matched to a gene: 10. CDR1 is SGHVS, CDR2 FQNEAQ, per germline. The CDR3 covers 15 residues. The CDR3 sequence is CASSPPSTGGGELFF. The CDR3, as DNA: TGTGCCAGCAGCCCACCCTCTACAGGGGGTGGGGAGCTGTTTTTT.

The chain joins TRBV6-5 to TRBJ2-4; 9 bases fit TRBD2. V was clipped by 7 bases and J by 7 bases; unmatched bases: 11. Germline V gives CDR1 MNHEY, CDR2 SVGAGI. CDR3 length equals 15 residues. The CDR3: CASTLIAGEGNIQYF. The CDR3 coding sequence is TGTGCCAGCACCTTAATAGCGGGAGAAGGGAACATTCAGTACTTC.

This clone was observed many times. V gene TRBV10-3 combines with J gene TRBJ2-3; D is unresolved. Trimming took 6 bases from V and 4 from J, leaving 14 bases between them. The CDR3 spans 14 residues. Germline CDR1 and CDR2: ENHRY and SYGVKD. The CDR3 spells CAISPDSAADTQYF. In nucleotides, the CDR3 is TGTGCCATCAGCCCAGACTCCGCCGCAGATACGCAGTATTTT.